The entry below describes one T cell receptor beta chain. Its specificity is unknown. TCRdb re-analysed the reads in MiXCR, keeping a single row per CDR3 protein. The data contain about 830,000 distinct CDR3 sequences, roughly 33% of them singletons. These data belong to a study of T cell repertoires in cytomegalovirus infection. Study results and caveats: Dominating the ex vivo response were TCR beta clonotypes that were CMV-specific and HLA-C-restricted. Using cumulative public TCR beta family frequency, the authors identified those who carried CMV together with the relevant HLA.

Germline CDR1 MNHNS, CDR2 SASEGT. The CDR3 covers 16 residues. V shed 2 bases and J shed 0 bases, with 12 bases lying between them. The chain joins TRBV6-1 to TRBJ2-3; D ambiguous. The sequenced sample was cultured CD8+ T cells from PBMCs, obtained from culture after CMV antigen stimulation. This clonotype was sampled from a human donor in good health (CMV status not recorded). Some clones in this sample may be carry-over from other donors' samples. The CDR3: CASSEKVIPSTDTQYF. The CDR3, as DNA: TGTGCCAGCAGTGAAAAGGTGATTCCCAGCACAGATACGCAGTATTTT.